This passage covers 17 T cell receptor beta chains from one sample sequenced in a study of TIL therapy for anti-PD-1-resistant metastatic lung cancer (dated by TCRdb to the early 2020s). Using bias-controlled multiplex PCR with the immunoSEQ v3 hsTCRB kit, the TCR beta CDR3 regions were amplified from genomic DNA. Imported from immuneACCESS, the table was reduced by TCRdb to in-frame sequences with V and J called. These copies leave out some clones; in studies compared against another copy, an unresolved V gene accounts for under half, and the cause of the remainder is not known. For this sample the table gives about 60,000 clones, of which approximately 69% were detected only once. The ten largest clonotypes hold around 6.1% of the sample. Taken with the paper, the label for time point translates to: pre-treatment sample, taken before nivolumab and TIL therapy. The specimen was blood, collected at baseline. All receptors come from a person aged 25-85 years with non-small cell lung cancer.

A few counts support this clone. The chain links TRBV15 to TRBJ1-4; D gene ambiguous. CDR3 length: 14 residues. The germline V gene has CDR1 LNHNV and CDR2 YYDKDF (reference sequence). Trimming shortened V by 4 bases and J by 4 bases, and 10 bases separated the two germline ends. The chain's CDR3 is CATSKSRFNEKLFF. CDR3 DNA sequence: TGTGCCACCAGCAAATCTCGGTTTAATGAAAAACTGTTTTTT.

This clone was seen only a few times. The J gene is TRBJ1-2, the V gene TRBV19; weak D call: TRBD1 (6 bases). The germline CDR1 and CDR2 sequences are LNHDA and SQIVND (reference sequence). V lost 5 bases and J lost 8, with 18 bases in between. The CDR3 totals 14 residues. The CDR3 loop reads CASSSQGTGWGYTF. DNA of the CDR3: TGTGCCAGTAGTTCCCAGGGAACAGGGTGGGGCTACACCTTC.

The chain carries TRBV29-1 and TRBJ1-1, with D possibly TRBD1 on 6 matching bases. The V end lost 2 bases, the J end lost 1 base, and 11 bases lay between the germline ends. There are 14 residues in the CDR3. Germline CDR1 reads SQVTM; CDR2 reads ANQGSEA. This CDR3 reads CSVEWRGRNTEAFF. CDR3 coding DNA: TGCAGCGTTGAATGGCGGGGGCGGAACACTGAAGCTTTCTTT.

The chain uses TRBV29-1 and TRBJ1-1, with D maybe TRBD1 (6 bases). V gave up 5 bases and J gave up 1 base, with 11 bases separating them. The CDR3 runs 13 residues. Germline values: CDR1 SQVTM, CDR2 ANQGSEA. The CDR3 loop is CSVTGIENTEAFF. The CDR3 DNA follows: TGCAGCGTTACAGGGATAGAGAACACTGAAGCTTTCTTT.

J is TRBJ2-5 and V is TRBV5-1; tentative D call: TRBD2 (6 bases). V lost 4 bases to trimming and J lost 3 bases, with 10 bases between them. The CDR3 runs 13 residues. In germline, CDR1 is SGHRS, CDR2 YFSETQ. This CDR3 is CASSPGDKETQYF. The DNA for the CDR3 is TGCGCCAGCAGCCCGGGGGATAAAGAGACCCAGTACTTC.

This sequence joins TRBV7-9 and TRBJ1-1; weak D call: TRBD1 (5 bases). The CDR3 contains 14 residues. Per germline, CDR1 SEHNR and CDR2 FQNEAQ (reference sequence). V dropped 8 bases and J dropped 3 bases, with 16 bases sitting between them. This CDR3 is CASERQGKHTEAFF. CDR3 in DNA: TGTGCCAGCGAACGCCAGGGAAAGCACACTGAAGCTTTCTTT.

The chain employs TRBV7-8 and TRBJ1-2; the match to TRBD1 covers 8 bases. Trimming removed 4 bases from V and 6 bases from J; junction bases left unmatched: 13. Germline V gene sequence: CDR1 SGHVS, CDR2 FQNEAQ. This CDR3 has 16 residues. The CDR3 coding sequence is TGTGCCAGCAGCTCCCTCGCCGGACAGGGAAGGGATGGCTACACCTTC. Its protein is CASSSLAGQGRDGYTF.

The gene calls are TRBV9 and TRBJ1-4; 7 bases agree with TRBD1. Germline assignment: CDR1 SGDLS and CDR2 YYNGEE. The CDR3 extends over 14 amino acids. The J segment lost 5 bases and the V segment lost 2 bases, leaving 3 bases of the junction unmatched. CDR3 sequence reads: CASSVGRGNEKLFF. DNA for the CDR3: TGTGCCAGCAGCGTGGGCAGGGGGAATGAAAAACTGTTTTTT.

The CDR3 DNA reads TGTGCCAGCTCACAGCGGGACATTGAAAACACCATATATTTT. Amino acids: CASSQRDIENTIYF. The chain is built from TRBV18 and TRBJ1-3, with D possibly TRBD1 on 6 matching bases. Germline V gives CDR1 KGHSH, CDR2 LQKENI. Deletions cut 4 bases from V and 6 bases from J, with 13 bases between. There are 14 residues in the CDR3.

This chain connects TRBV10-2 to TRBJ2-5, with D maybe TRBD2 (7 bases). V lost 2 bases and J lost 7, with 29 bases in between. The CDR3 is 19 residues long. Germline assignment: CDR1 WSHSY and CDR2 SAAADI. The CDR3 nucleotides are TGCGCCAGCAGTGAGATCTGGGGGTCCGGGGGGCCCAGAAGCGGGACCCAGTACTTC. Protein product: CASSEIWGSGGPRSGTQYF.

This sequence joins TRBV27 and TRBJ2-7, with 10 bases fitting TRBD2. The CDR3 runs 15 residues. Germline values: CDR1 MNHEY, CDR2 SMNVEV (reference sequence). The ends lost 6 bases at V and 6 bases at J; junction bases unmatched: 11. The CDR3 bases are TGTGCCAGCAGACTAGCGGGACCAGCCTCCATCGAGCAGTACTTC. This sequence encodes CASRLAGPASIEQYF.

This clone was detected only once. The chain's CDR3 is CASGERSYTDTQYF. The DNA of the CDR3 is TGTGCCAGCGGCGAGAGGAGCTACACAGATACGCAGTATTTT. The gene calls are TRBV7-8 and TRBJ2-3; D remains unclear. This CDR3 region has 14 residues. V lost 8 bases and J lost 2, with 14 bases in between. Germline V lookup: CDR1 SGHVS, CDR2 FQNEAQ.

The V call is TRBV2, the J call TRBJ1-1; D unresolved. The CDR3 has 13 amino acids. Trimming left V 0 bases short and J 11 bases short, with 13 bases between. Germline V gives CDR1 SNHLY, CDR2 FYNNEI. The DNA for the CDR3 is TGTGCCAGCAGTGAAGCGCTTTTAACGGGGGCTTTCTTT. It codes for CASSEALLTGAFF.

The V and J genes are TRBV28 and TRBJ2-7; D may be TRBD1 or TRBD2 (5 bases each). The CDR3 extends over 16 amino acids. Per the germline V gene, CDR1 is MDHEN and CDR2 is SYDVKM. V lost 4 bases and J 2 bases, leaving 18 bases between the germline ends. CDR3 residues: CASSSPRTGLTYEQYF. The CDR3, as DNA: TGTGCCAGCAGTTCACCCCGTACGGGGCTCACCTACGAGCAGTACTTC.

This clone is a singleton in its sample. The V gene is TRBV10-3, the J gene TRBJ1-1; perhaps TRBD1 as D (5 bases). Germline V gene data show CDR1 as ENHRY and CDR2 as SYGVKD. This CDR3 has 16 amino acids. The germline V and J ends were trimmed by 1 base and 0 bases, with 12 bases remaining between them. In DNA, the CDR3 is TGTGCCATCAGTGAGTTGGGGGGACCGATGAACACTGAAGCTTTCTTT. Translating it yields CAISELGGPMNTEAFF.

V usage is TRBV6-6 and J usage is TRBJ2-5, with D possibly being TRBD2 (6 bases). The CDR3 spans 13 residues. Trimming took 5 bases from V and 7 from J, leaving 14 bases between them. Germline values: CDR1 MNHNY, CDR2 SVGAGI (reference sequence). CDR3 in DNA: TGTGCCAGCAGTGGAACCATCGGGGGGACCCAGTACTTC. Translated, it gives CASSGTIGGTQYF.

DNA of the CDR3: TGTGCCAGCTCACCACTTGGGGAGACCCAGTACTTC. Protein product: CASSPLGETQYF. The chain links TRBV18 to TRBJ2-5; D is unresolved. Germline V gene lookup returns CDR1 KGHSH and CDR2 LQKENI. CDR3 length: 12 residues. V was clipped by 1 base and J by 5 bases, with 5 bases between them.